This record looks at one T cell receptor beta chain sequence and its context. This sample was taken from a study of OX40 agonist ivuxolimab in advanced cancers. Study as a whole: Every 2 weeks, patients got intravenous ivuxolimab at one of six dose levels (0.01-10 mg/kg). Each dose-escalation patient presented with hepatocellular carcinoma, melanoma, renal cell or head and neck cancer.

Patients with a history of autoimmune disease or on systemic immunosuppression were excluded. Sequencing was performed with immunoSEQ multiplex PCR; in TCRdb, only in-frame clones are kept and a portion is missing. The data show 35,000 to 40,000 clones, 82% seen once. This receptor was identified in an adult with an advanced solid tumor such as melanoma, head and neck, liver or kidney cancer. The material was CD4+ or CD8+ T cells sorted from blood, obtained in a trial of the OX40 agonist ivuxolimab.

The chain's CDR3 is CASSLFQGPNTEAFF. The CDR3 coding sequence is TGTGCCAGCAGTTTATTTCAGGGGCCGAACACTGAAGCTTTCTTT. V is TRBV27 and J is TRBJ1-1, with TRBD1 as a possible D gene (6 bases). There are 15 residues in the CDR3. Germline CDR1 and CDR2: MNHEY and SMNVEV (reference sequence). The ends were cut back, 1 base at V and 1 base at J, with 10 bases in the middle.